These 21 T cell receptor beta chains came from one sample sequenced in a study of blood T cell repertoires in COVID-19. Method: immunoSEQ multiplex PCR; TCRdb's copy keeps in-frame clones and lacks some. The sample consists of roughly 34,000 clones, roughly 80% of them appearing once. Specimen: peripheral blood. The receptor set was obtained from an elderly man with acute or convalescent COVID-19.

The chain combines TRBV9 with TRBJ2-1; 10 nucleotides match TRBD1. The V gene end was trimmed by 7 bases and the J gene end by 8 bases; junction bases not matched to a gene: 9. CDR3 size: 14 residues. Germline CDR1 and CDR2: SGDLS and YYNGEE. CDR3 DNA sequence: TGTGCCAGCGCGGACAGGGGGTCACGAGATGAGCAGTTCTTC. This sequence encodes CASADRGSRDEQFF.

The chain recombines TRBV12-3 or TRBV12-4 with TRBJ1-5; no reliable D call. The V end was cut by 1 base, the J end by 7 bases, with 5 bases between. The CDR3 spans 12 residues. CDR3 nucleotides: TGTGCCAGCAGTTTAGAACTCCAGCCCCAGCATTTT. This codes for CASSLELQPQHF.

J is TRBJ2-5 and V is TRBV2, with D possibly matching TRBD1 (5 bases). Trimming cost V 7 bases and J 7 bases, with 19 bases left between them. Germline assignment: CDR1 SNHLY and CDR2 FYNNEI. The CDR3 is made up of 14 amino acids. The CDR3 spells CASKTRQTHGTQYF. The DNA of the CDR3 is TGTGCCAGCAAGACAAGACAGACTCATGGGACCCAGTACTTC.

The chain links TRBV9 to TRBJ1-5, with D maybe TRBD1 (5 bases). Germline CDR1 SGDLS, CDR2 YYNGEE. V dropped 4 bases and J dropped 5 bases, with 16 bases sitting between them. The CDR3 covers 15 residues. Here the CDR3 reads CASSPGGWGDQPQHF. CDR3 DNA: TGTGCCAGCAGCCCGGGGGGATGGGGGGATCAGCCCCAGCATTTT.

The V call is TRBV6-5, the J call TRBJ2-1, with D possibly TRBD2 on 6 matching bases. Germline values: CDR1 MNHEY, CDR2 SVGAGI. The V gene lost 4 bases and the J gene lost 2 bases, with 15 bases spanning the gap. CDR3 length: 16 amino acids. The CDR3 coding sequence is TGTGCCAGCAGTTTTAGTGCGGGGAGCACCTACAATGAGCAGTTCTTC. This encodes CASSFSAGSTYNEQFF.

V usage is TRBV7-3 and J usage is TRBJ2-5; D uncertain. In germline, CDR1 is SGHTA, CDR2 FQGTGA. Deletions cut 0 bases from V and 4 bases from J, with 9 bases between. The CDR3 covers 14 residues. The CDR3 DNA reads TGTGCCAGCAGCTTAACGCCAGCAGGAGAGACCCAGTACTTC. It is translated as CASSLTPAGETQYF. Drawing the rest from reference TRBV7-3 and TRBJ2-5, the complete variable domain is GAGVSQTPSNKVTEKGKYVELRCDPISGHTALYWYRQSLGQGPEFLIYFQGTGAADDSGLPNDRFFAVRPEGSVSTLKIQRTERGDSAVYLCASSLTPAGETQYFGPGTRLLVL.

The chain carries TRBV11-3 and TRBJ2-6; TRBD1 aligns across 9 bases. CDR3 length: 18 amino acids. V shed 1 base and J 4 bases; nucleotides not matched to a gene: 8. Germline V gene lookup returns CDR1 SGHNT and CDR2 YENEEA. For the CDR3, the DNA is TGTGCCAGCAGCTTAGGGGCCGGACAGGGGCCCGGGGCCAACGTCCTGACTTTC. It translates to CASSLGAGQGPGANVLTF. Full variable domain (rest looked up from reference TRBV11-3 and TRBJ2-6): EAGVVQSPRYKIIEKKQPVAFWCNPISGHNTLYWYLQNLGQGPELLIRYENEEAVDDSQLPKDRFSAERLKGVDSTLKIQPAELGDSAVYLCASSLGAGQGPGANVLTFGAGSRLTVL.

V gene TRBV27 combines with J gene TRBJ2-7; 11 bases map to TRBD2. Germline CDR1 MNHEY, CDR2 SMNVEV (reference sequence). J gave up 2 bases and V 6 bases, and 6 bases lay outside the gene matches. This CDR3 spans 15 amino acids. The CDR3 protein is CASSPSGGLPYEQYF. The CDR3 DNA reads TGTGCCAGCAGCCCTAGCGGGGGGCTACCCTACGAGCAGTACTTC.

V gene TRBV6-6 combines with J gene TRBJ2-1; weak D call: TRBD2 (5 bases). Trimming removed 0 bases at V and 7 bases at J, with 10 bases between. From germline, CDR1 is MNHNY and CDR2 SVGAGI (reference sequence). This CDR3 is 14 amino acids long. The CDR3 DNA is TGTGCCAGCAGTTACTCTTGGCGGACTAATGAGCAGTTCTTC. Amino acids: CASSYSWRTNEQFF.

The chain employs TRBV6-6 and TRBJ1-5; tentatively, D is TRBD1 (5 bases). The germline V gene has CDR1 MNHNY and CDR2 SVGAGI (reference sequence). Between the trimmed V and J ends, which lost 5 bases and 0 bases, there was a span of 8 bases. This CDR3 has 14 amino acids. In DNA, the CDR3 is TGTGCCAGCAGTGACAGATATAGCAATCAGCCCCAGCATTTT. Protein product: CASSDRYSNQPQHF.

The chain is built from TRBV5-1 and TRBJ1-4, with D tentatively TRBD1 (6 bases). Germline V gene sequence: CDR1 SGHRS, CDR2 YFSETQ. Trimming pared 0 bases from V and 1 base from J, leaving 10 bases between. The CDR3 loop spans 16 amino acids. CDR3 DNA sequence: TGCGCCAGCAGCTTGGGGATACAGGGAACTAATGAAAAACTGTTTTTT. It specifies CASSLGIQGTNEKLFF.

In this sample, this clone turned up a few times. The chain is built from TRBV6-6 and TRBJ2-2; TRBD2 agrees at 14 bases. The CDR3 is 14 amino acids. V was pared by 7 bases and J by 7 bases, with 2 bases of the junction left unmatched. CDR1 MNHNY and CDR2 SVGAGI come from the germline V gene (reference sequence). DNA of the CDR3: TGTGCCAGCACGGGGACTAGCGGGGGCGGGGAGCTGTTTTTT. Translation gives CASTGTSGGGELFF.

J is TRBJ2-3 and V is TRBV18; no clear D gene. This CDR3 has 12 amino acids. Germline V gives CDR1 KGHSH, CDR2 LQKENI. V lost 3 bases, J lost 4 bases, and 5 bases lay in between. Here the CDR3 DNA reads TGTGCCAGCTCACCTAGTGCAGATACGCAGTATTTT. Protein: CASSPSADTQYF.

The rearrangement joins TRBV6-5 to TRBJ2-1; 12 positions agree with TRBD2. V was clipped by 7 bases and J by 3 bases; unmatched bases: 4. Germline V gene lookup returns CDR1 MNHEY and CDR2 SVGAGI. The CDR3 extends over 15 amino acids. DNA of the CDR3: TGTGCCAGCAAAGGACTAGCGGGGAACTACAATGAGCAGTTCTTC. Its translation is CASKGLAGNYNEQFF.

This clone was seen a few times. The chain recombines TRBV7-8 with TRBJ2-1; D is possibly TRBD2 (6 bases). Trimming removed 5 bases from V and 3 bases from J, with 17 bases in between. The CDR3 contains 16 residues. Germline V lookup: CDR1 SGHVS, CDR2 FQNEAQ. DNA for the CDR3: TGTGCCAGCAGCCCACTAGCTGTAGCCAACTACAATGAGCAGTTCTTC. This sequence encodes CASSPLAVANYNEQFF.

This chain connects TRBV11-3 to TRBJ2-2; 8 bases match TRBD1. Germline V gives CDR1 SGHNT, CDR2 YENEEA. The V gene end was trimmed by 4 bases and the J gene end by 7 bases; junction bases not matched to a gene: 8. The CDR3 has 15 amino acids. CDR3 nucleotide sequence: TGTGCCAGCAGCTCCCGGACAGGGAGGATCGGGGAGCTGTTTTTT. This translates into CASSSRTGRIGELFF.

This clone was found many times. The chain is built from TRBV2 and TRBJ1-6, with 10 bases that match TRBD1. There are 14 residues in the CDR3. J was trimmed by 6 bases and V by 6 bases; bases with no gene match: 2. CDR1 is SNHLY, CDR2 FYNNEI, per germline. As DNA, the CDR3 is TGTGCCAGCAGGGGGACAGGGGTTAATTCACCCCTCCACTTT. It is translated as CASRGTGVNSPLHF.

The V gene is TRBV27, the J gene TRBJ1-1, with D possibly being TRBD1 (5 bases). Germline V CDR1 and CDR2: MNHEY, SMNVEV (reference sequence). Trimming pared 6 bases from V and 6 bases from J, leaving 11 bases between. The CDR3 length is 12 residues. CDR3 amino acids: CASSSGPPEAFF. The CDR3 DNA is TGTGCCAGCAGCTCAGGGCCCCCTGAAGCTTTCTTT.

The chain has TRBV25-1 and TRBJ1-2; D gene ambiguous. This CDR3 region has 15 residues. Trimming took 1 base from V and 6 from J, leaving 15 bases between them. Germline CDR1 is MGHDK and CDR2 is SYGVNS. CDR3 amino acids: CASSELLGGFDGYTF. The DNA of the CDR3 is TGTGCCAGCAGTGAATTATTAGGAGGGTTTGATGGCTACACCTTC.

The chain has TRBV6-6 and TRBJ1-1, with D possibly being TRBD1 (6 bases). Between the trimmed V and J ends, which lost 6 bases and 1 base, there was a span of 18 bases. Germline CDR1 MNHNY, CDR2 SVGAGI (reference sequence). The CDR3 sequence is 16 residues long. The CDR3 bases are TGTGCCAGCAGCCCACGGGGGGGGGCCGGGAACACTGAAGCTTTCTTT. As protein: CASSPRGGAGNTEAFF.

This clone was picked up one time. This chain links TRBV5-6 with TRBJ2-7, with TRBD1 matching over 11 bases. Germline V gene lookup returns CDR1 SGHDT and CDR2 YYEEEE. V lost 1 base to trimming and J lost 3 bases; unmatched junction nucleotides: 3. This CDR3 is 15 amino acids long. CDR3: CASSLTGTGGYEQYF. Written as DNA, the CDR3 is TGTGCCAGCAGCTTGACCGGGACAGGGGGCTACGAGCAGTACTTC.